One and the same sample provided the 30 T cell receptor beta chains below, sequenced in a study of control samples from healthy donors and cancer patients. The repertoire was sequenced with immunoSEQ multiplex PCR; TCRdb's copy has only in-frame clones and lacks some. The profile shows 120,000 or so clones, approximately 95% of them singletons. The specimen sequenced was blood. The receptors stem from a man under 40 in good health.

This clone appeared a single time. J is TRBJ1-2 and V is TRBV19; D is uncertain. Per germline, CDR1 LNHDA and CDR2 SQIVND (reference sequence). The CDR3 totals 14 residues. V was cut by 1 base and J by 4 bases, with 10 bases left in between. The CDR3 is CASSIAGRIYGYTF. In DNA, the CDR3 is TGTGCCAGTAGTATAGCCGGACGGATCTATGGCTACACCTTC. Looking up the rest from reference TRBV19 and TRBJ1-2 gives the full variable domain: DGGITQSPKYLFRKEGQNVTLSCEQNLNHDAMYWYRQDPGQGLRLIYYSQIVNDFQKGDIAEGYSVSREKKESFPLTVTSAQKNPTAFYLCASSIAGRIYGYTFGSGTRLTVV.

The rearrangement links TRBV28 to TRBJ2-3; D is possibly TRBD1 or TRBD2 (5 bases each). Trimming left V 9 bases short and J 4 bases short, with 14 bases between. The V gene's germline CDR1 is MDHEN and CDR2 SYDVKM. CDR3 length equals 13 residues. CDR3 coding DNA: TGTGCCAGTCTCACGGGGCCCTCAGATACGCAGTATTTT. This codes for CASLTGPSDTQYF.

The gene calls are TRBV6-5 and TRBJ1-1; D may be TRBD1 (5 bases). Germline CDR1 and CDR2: MNHEY and SVGAGI. Trimming pared 10 bases from V and 0 bases from J, leaving 12 bases between. The CDR3 sequence is 13 residues long. As DNA, the CDR3 is TGTGCCATCAAAAGGGGTTTGAACACTGAAGCTTTCTTT. Amino acids: CAIKRGLNTEAFF.

The chain combines TRBV6-5 with TRBJ1-2, with TRBD1 as a possible D gene (5 bases). This CDR3 is built from 15 residues. V dropped 2 bases and J dropped 4 bases, with 14 bases sitting between them. CDR1 and CDR2 from the germline V gene are MNHEY and SVGAGI. The CDR3 loop reads CASSYGGVGSYGYTF. In nucleotides, the CDR3 is TGTGCCAGCAGTTACGGGGGAGTCGGTAGCTATGGCTACACCTTC.

This chain connects TRBV30 to TRBJ1-5; 8 bases map to TRBD1. V gave up 0 bases and J gave up 4 bases; unmatched junction bases: 8. CDR1 and CDR2 from the germline V gene are GTSNPN and SVGIG (reference sequence). The CDR3 loop spans 16 amino acids. DNA of the CDR3: TGTGCCTGGAGTGTACTTGGGACAGGTGATAATCAGCCCCAGCATTTT. This gives the protein CAWSVLGTGDNQPQHF.

V gene TRBV7-8 combines with J gene TRBJ1-2; D uncertain. Trimming stripped 1 base from V and 7 bases from J, with 16 bases between. Germline CDR1 SGHVS, CDR2 FQNEAQ. The CDR3 length is 15 residues. CDR3: CASSLDRATKSGYTF. Here the CDR3 DNA reads TGTGCCAGCAGCTTAGATCGGGCGACGAAGAGTGGCTACACCTTC.

This rearrangement joins TRBV28 to TRBJ1-1; D gene ambiguous. With 6 bases removed from V and 11 bases from J, the gap between germline ends came to 13 bases. The CDR3 runs to 11 residues. Germline V gene lookup returns CDR1 MDHEN and CDR2 SYDVKM. CDR3 protein: CASSPRIGAFF. DNA for the CDR3: TGTGCCAGCAGCCCGAGAATTGGCGCTTTCTTT.

V gene TRBV3-1 (or the pseudogene TRBV3-2) combines with J gene TRBJ1-5; D is perhaps TRBD1 (5 bases). The CDR3 covers 18 residues. Per the germline V gene, CDR1 is LGHDT and CDR2 is YNNKEL (reference sequence). V was shortened by 5 bases and J by 1 base, with 21 bases between the two germline ends. The CDR3, as DNA: TGTGCCAGCAGCGTACGGGACTCAAGACCGCCCAGCAATCAGCCCCAGCATTTT. This codes for CASSVRDSRPPSNQPQHF.

The chain couples TRBV5-1 to TRBJ2-3; 7 bases map to TRBD1. The germline gives CDR1 SGHRS, CDR2 YFSETQ. The CDR3 length is 12 residues. After removal of 8 bases from V and 3 bases from J, the junction contained 3 bases not matched to a gene. CDR3 DNA sequence: TGCGCCAGGAACAGGGGAACAGATACGCAGTATTTT. As protein: CARNRGTDTQYF.

This clone is a singleton in its sample. This chain joins TRBV5-6 and TRBJ1-1, with D perhaps TRBD1 (6 bases). Trimming shortened V by 5 bases and J by 1 base, and 18 bases separated the two germline ends. The CDR3 spans 16 residues. CDR1 SGHDT and CDR2 YYEEEE come from the germline V gene. CDR3 DNA sequence: TGTGCCAGCAGTTTTGCCCCGGGACATCCGAACACTGAAGCTTTCTTT. It encodes CASSFAPGHPNTEAFF.

The CDR3 DNA reads as TGTGCCAGCAGCCAAGTTGGGACCGAGCAGTTCTTC. Translating gives CASSQVGTEQFF. The V call is TRBV14, the J call TRBJ2-1, with D perhaps TRBD1 or TRBD2 (5 bases each). Germline V CDR1 and CDR2: SGHDN, FVKESK. V was pared by 1 base and J by 10 bases, with 8 bases between. There are 12 residues in the CDR3.

The chain uses TRBV28 and TRBJ2-1; TRBD1 matches at 9 bases. The CDR3 covers 16 residues. Germline V gene data show CDR1 as MDHEN and CDR2 as SYDVKM. V was pared by 8 bases and J by 4 bases, with 12 bases of the junction left unmatched. CDR3 sequence: CASSAARDRAYNEQFF. For the CDR3, the DNA is TGTGCCAGCTCTGCCGCTCGGGACAGGGCTTACAATGAGCAGTTCTTC. Combining the CDR3 with reference TRBV28 and TRBJ2-1 gives the whole variable domain DVKVTQSSRYLVKRTGEKVFLECVQDMDHENMFWYRQDPGLGLRLIYFSYDVKMKEKGDIPEGYSVSREKKERFSLILESASTNQTSMYLCASSAARDRAYNEQFFGPGTRLTVL.

The rearrangement uses TRBV6-2 or TRBV6-3 and TRBJ2-7, with no clear D. The CDR3 covers 13 residues. Trimming removed 3 bases at V and 3 bases at J, with 9 bases between. Germline V gene data show CDR1 as MNHEY and CDR2 as SVGEGT. CDR3 coding DNA: TGTGCCAGCAGTTATCAGCCGGACTACGAGCAGTACTTC. Translation gives CASSYQPDYEQYF.

This chain's CDR3 is CASSRLQGTETQYF. CDR3 DNA: TGTGCCAGCAGCCGACTACAGGGAACAGAGACCCAGTACTTC. V gene TRBV14 combines with J gene TRBJ2-5, with D perhaps TRBD1 (6 bases). V was shortened by 4 bases and J by 4 bases, with 13 bases between the two germline ends. The V gene's germline CDR1 is SGHDN and CDR2 FVKESK. This CDR3 comprises 14 residues.

The chain uses TRBV7-9 and TRBJ2-5; tentative D call: TRBD2 (5 bases). Germline lookup yields CDR1 SEHNR and CDR2 FQNEAQ (reference sequence). The CDR3 loop spans 14 amino acids. Trimming removed 5 bases at V and 5 bases at J, with 15 bases between. The CDR3, as DNA: TGTGCCAGCAGCCAATTATCGGGGATTGAGACCCAGTACTTC. It codes for CASSQLSGIETQYF.

The chain couples TRBV5-4 to TRBJ1-6; unclear D gene. Trimming left V 0 bases short and J 7 bases short, with 5 bases between. This CDR3 is 13 amino acids long. CDR1 is SGHNT and CDR2 is YYREEE in the germline V gene (reference sequence). CDR3 protein: CASSLVENSPLHF. CDR3 nucleotides: TGTGCCAGCAGCTTGGTAGAGAATTCACCCCTCCACTTT.

The V gene is TRBV29-1, the J gene TRBJ2-3; 8 nucleotides align to TRBD2. CDR3 size: 13 residues. CDR1 is SQVTM and CDR2 is ANQGSEA in the germline V gene. V trimming: 4 bases; J trimming: 8 bases; junction bases outside the gene matches: 8. The CDR3 spells CSVVGTRGGTQYF. In DNA form, the CDR3 reads TGCAGCGTTGTAGGGACTAGGGGTGGTACGCAGTATTTT.

The CDR3 region is CASSSGGGTEAFF. CDR3 bases: TGTGCCAGCAGTTCGGGAGGGGGGACTGAAGCTTTCTTT. This chain connects TRBV6-6 to TRBJ1-1, with a possible D match to TRBD1 (6 bases). The CDR3 is made up of 13 amino acids. V lost 4 bases and J 5 bases, leaving 11 bases between the germline ends. Germline V gene lookup returns CDR1 MNHNY and CDR2 SVGAGI (reference sequence).

The chain is built from TRBV6-5 and TRBJ1-1, with D perhaps TRBD1 (5 bases). From germline, CDR1 is MNHEY and CDR2 SVGAGI. The CDR3 has 15 residues. Between the trimmed V and J ends, which lost 5 bases and 0 bases, there was a span of 13 bases. The CDR3 sequence: CASSPGRILNTEAFF. CDR3 DNA: TGTGCCAGCAGTCCGGGACGAATATTGAACACTGAAGCTTTCTTT.

The chain carries TRBV6-4 and TRBJ2-7; 7 bases agree with TRBD1. The CDR3 loop spans 14 amino acids. The germline CDR1 and CDR2 sequences are MRHNA and SNTAGT. Unmatched junction bases numbered 7, after V lost 1 base and J lost 7 bases. Written as DNA, the CDR3 is TGTGCCAGCAGTGACTTGTACAGGGGCATTGAGCAGTACTTC. Its protein product is CASSDLYRGIEQYF.

V and J are TRBV10-3 and TRBJ2-2; perhaps TRBD1 as D (5 bases). Trimming left V 1 base short and J 1 base short, with 10 bases between. The CDR3 length is 16 residues. Per the germline V gene, CDR1 is ENHRY and CDR2 is SYGVKD. CDR3 residues: CAISEWQGRNTGELFF. The CDR3 DNA reads as TGTGCCATCAGTGAGTGGCAGGGCCGGAACACCGGGGAGCTGTTTTTT.

The chain is built from TRBV19 and TRBJ1-1; D gene ambiguous. Germline values: CDR1 LNHDA, CDR2 SQIVND (reference sequence). The CDR3 is made up of 11 amino acids. The V end was cut by 3 bases, the J end by 6 bases, with 5 bases between. DNA for the CDR3: TGTGCCAGTAGTATGGGCTCTGAAGCTTTCTTT. Translating gives CASSMGSEAFF.

The CDR3 coding sequence is TGTGCCAGCAGCCCCCGACAGGGCCCGAACACTGAAGCTTTCTTT. Translation: CASSPRQGPNTEAFF. The V gene is TRBV5-8, the J gene TRBJ1-1; 7 bases agree with TRBD1. The CDR3 sequence is 15 residues long. The V gene end was trimmed by 4 bases and the J gene end by 1 base; junction bases not matched to a gene: 7. CDR1 is SGHTS, CDR2 YDEGEE, per germline.

The chain carries TRBV28 and TRBJ1-1, with no clear D. The CDR3 is 13 amino acids. Germline CDR1 and CDR2: MDHEN and SYDVKM. With 5 bases removed from V and 1 base from J, the gap between germline ends came to 8 bases. The CDR3 loop reads CASSRDQNTEAFF. The CDR3 coding sequence is TGTGCCAGCAGTCGCGACCAGAACACTGAAGCTTTCTTT.

The CDR3 reads CASSRRGGGADYNEQFF. Here the CDR3 DNA reads TGTGCCAGCAGCAGGAGGGGAGGGGGCGCGGATTACAATGAGCAGTTCTTC. This rearrangement joins TRBV21-1 to TRBJ2-1. TRBV21-1 is a pseudogene locus. This CDR3 has 17 residues.

The chain recombines TRBV30 with TRBJ2-3; D unclear. Trimming took off 5 bases at V and 0 bases at J, with 21 bases between the two ends. The CDR3 totals 17 residues. CDR1 and CDR2 from the germline V gene are GTSNPN and SVGIG (reference sequence). The CDR3 protein is CAWGKGFGRPSTDTQYF. DNA of the CDR3: TGTGCCTGGGGAAAAGGGTTTGGGCGTCCGAGCACAGATACGCAGTATTTT.

J is TRBJ1-5 and V is TRBV6-2 or TRBV6-3; no clear D gene. With 6 bases removed from V and 10 bases from J, the gap between germline ends came to 19 bases. Germline CDR1 MNHEY, CDR2 SVGEGT. This CDR3 is 14 amino acids long. The CDR3 region has the DNA TGTGCCAGCAGCCACGGGTTGGATACCAGCCCCCAGCATTTT. It translates to CASSHGLDTSPQHF.

This clone occurred a few times. The gene calls are TRBV1 and TRBJ1-2; TRBD1 is the table's D call, not checked against the DNA. TRBV1 is given as a pseudogene. The CDR3 loop spans 18 amino acids. The CDR3 bases are TGCACCAGCAGCCAAAACCAGGACAGACTTATTACTAACTATGGCTACACCTTC. Encoded protein: CTSSQNQDRLITNYGYTF.

The V call is TRBV7-2, the J call TRBJ1-1; D might be TRBD1 (5 bases). This CDR3 has 13 residues. The V gene lost 6 bases and the J gene lost 6 bases, with 14 bases spanning the gap. CDR1 is SGHTA, CDR2 FQGNSA, per germline. The CDR3 loop is CASSGNRPAEAFF. Here the CDR3 DNA reads TGTGCCAGCAGTGGAAACAGGCCGGCTGAAGCTTTCTTT. The full variable domain, with the rest looked up from reference TRBV7-2 and TRBJ1-1, is GAGVSQSPSNKVTEKGKDVELRCDPISGHTALYWYRQSLGQGLEFLIYFQGNSAPDKSGLPSDRFSAERTGGSVSTLTIQRTQQEDSAVYLCASSGNRPAEAFFGQGTRLTVV.

The rearrangement links TRBV9 to TRBJ1-4, with a tentative D call TRBD1 (5 bases). The germline V and J ends were trimmed by 3 bases and 10 bases, with 13 bases remaining between them. The germline V gene encodes CDR1 SGDLS and CDR2 YYNGEE. This CDR3 is 13 amino acids long. The DNA of the CDR3 is TGTGCCAGCAGCGGCACGGACATGGCAAAACTGTTTTTT. Encoded protein: CASSGTDMAKLFF.